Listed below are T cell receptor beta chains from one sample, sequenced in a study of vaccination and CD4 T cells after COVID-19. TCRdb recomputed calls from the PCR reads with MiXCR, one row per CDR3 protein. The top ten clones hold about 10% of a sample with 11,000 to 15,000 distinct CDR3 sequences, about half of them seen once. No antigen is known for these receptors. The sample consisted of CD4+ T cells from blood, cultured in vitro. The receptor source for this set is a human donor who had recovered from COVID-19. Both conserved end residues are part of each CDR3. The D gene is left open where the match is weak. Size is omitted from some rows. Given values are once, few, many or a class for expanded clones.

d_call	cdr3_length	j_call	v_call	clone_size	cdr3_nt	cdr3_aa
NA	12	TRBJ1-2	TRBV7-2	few	TGTGCCAGCAGCTTTGACAGCTATGGCTACACCTTC	CASSFDSYGYTF
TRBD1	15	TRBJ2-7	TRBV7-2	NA	TGTGCCAGCAGGTTCTCGGGGGACAGGGGCAACGAGCAGTACTTT	CASRFSGDRGNEQYF
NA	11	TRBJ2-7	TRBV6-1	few	TGTGCCAGCACGGGACACTACGAGCAGTACTTC	CASTGHYEQYF
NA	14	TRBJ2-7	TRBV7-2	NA	TGTGCCAGCAGCCTGCTCGGGCGACTAAGCGAGCAGTACTTC	CASSLLGRLSEQYF
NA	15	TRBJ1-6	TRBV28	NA	TGTGCCAGCACTTTGGGCAGGGGAAGGAATTCACCCCTCCACTTT	CASTLGRGRNSPLHF
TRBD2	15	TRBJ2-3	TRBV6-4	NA	TGTGCCAGCAGTGACGGGGCGGGAGGCACAGATACGCAGTATTTT	CASSDGAGGTDTQYF
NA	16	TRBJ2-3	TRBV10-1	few	TGCGCCAGCAGTGAGTCGTTGGGGGCGATGACAGATACGCAGTATTTT	CASSESLGAMTDTQYF
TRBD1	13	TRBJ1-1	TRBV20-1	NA	TGCAGTGCTAGAACAGGGGGGCTCACTGAAGCTTTCTTT	CSARTGGLTEAFF
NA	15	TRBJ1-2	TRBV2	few	TGTGCCAGCAGTGCTGAGGGGACCATACGCTATGGCTACACCTTC	CASSAEGTIRYGYTF
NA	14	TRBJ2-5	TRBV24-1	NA	TGTGCCACCAGTGATTTGCGGGATATCGAGACCCAGTACTTC	CATSDLRDIETQYF
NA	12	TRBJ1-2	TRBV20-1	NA	TGCAGTGCCCGGACCTCGGTCTATGGCTACACCTTC	CSARTSVYGYTF
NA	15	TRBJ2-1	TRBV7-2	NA	TGTGCCAGCAGCTTAGGAGGGGGCTCCTACAATGAGCAGTTCTTC	CASSLGGGSYNEQFF
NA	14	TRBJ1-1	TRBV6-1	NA	TGTGCCACCCGGCTAGGGGGGTTCAACACTGAAGCTTTCTTT	CATRLGGFNTEAFF
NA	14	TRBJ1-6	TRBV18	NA	TGTGCCAGCTCACCGGGGTATGAGAATTCACCCCTCCACTTT	CASSPGYENSPLHF
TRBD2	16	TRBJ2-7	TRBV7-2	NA	TGTGCCAGCAGCACACGGACTAGCGGGAGTCAGCTCGAGCAGTACTTC	CASSTRTSGSQLEQYF
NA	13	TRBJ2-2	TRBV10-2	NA	TGCGCCAGCAGTGACCTCGGATACGGGGAGCTGTTTTTT	CASSDLGYGELFF
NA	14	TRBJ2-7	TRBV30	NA	TGTGCCTGGAGACGGCTATTGAGCTCCTACGAGCAGTACTTC	CAWRRLLSSYEQYF
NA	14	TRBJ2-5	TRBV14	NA	TGTGCCAGCAGCCAAGGGAGGAGCCAAGAGACCCAGTACTTC	CASSQGRSQETQYF
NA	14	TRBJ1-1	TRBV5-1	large	TGCGCCAGCAGCTTGGCCGGGGGGGCCCCTGAAGCTTTCTTT	CASSLAGGAPEAFF
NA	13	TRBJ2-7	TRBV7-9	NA	TGTGCCAGCAGCTCGAGCGGTTCCTACGAGCAGTACTTC	CASSSSGSYEQYF
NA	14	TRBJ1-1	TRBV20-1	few	TGCAGTGTATGGTCGGTTTCCGGAAACACTGAAGCTTTCTTT	CSVWSVSGNTEAFF
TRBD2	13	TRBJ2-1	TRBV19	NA	TGTGCCAGTCGGGCGGCGGGAGCGGATGAGCAGTTCTTC	CASRAAGADEQFF
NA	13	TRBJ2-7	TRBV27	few	TGTGCCAGCAGTTTGAGGGCCTACTACGAGCAGTACTTC	CASSLRAYYEQYF
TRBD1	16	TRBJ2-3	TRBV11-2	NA	TGTGCCAGCAGTTCCTTGAGGGGGCGGGGCACAGATACGCAGTATTTT	CASSSLRGRGTDTQYF
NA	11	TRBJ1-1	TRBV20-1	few	TGCAGTGCTAGAAGGGACACTGAAGCTTTCTTT	CSARRDTEAFF
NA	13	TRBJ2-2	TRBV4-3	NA	TGCGCCAGCAGCCAAGATTACGGCGGGGAGCTGTTTTTT	CASSQDYGGELFF
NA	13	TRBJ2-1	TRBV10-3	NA	TGTGCCATCAAGGCAGGGAGTGAGGATGAGCAGTTCTTC	CAIKAGSEDEQFF
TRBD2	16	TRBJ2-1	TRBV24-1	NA	TGTGCCACCAGTGATAAGATAGCGGGTCGAGGGGATGAGCAGTTCTTC	CATSDKIAGRGDEQFF
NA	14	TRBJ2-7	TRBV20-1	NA	TGCAGTGCTAGAGTTCCCTTGGATGCCTACGAGCAGTACTTC	CSARVPLDAYEQYF
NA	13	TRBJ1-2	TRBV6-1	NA	TGTGCCAGCAGTGAATTCCCTAACTATGGCTACACCTTC	CASSEFPNYGYTF
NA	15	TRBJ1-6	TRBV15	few	TGTGCCACCAGCAGAGATACACACCAGAATTCACCCCTCCACTTT	CATSRDTHQNSPLHF
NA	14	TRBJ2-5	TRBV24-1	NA	TGTGCCACCAGAAGCGGCGGGAACCAAGAGACCCAGTACTTC	CATRSGGNQETQYF
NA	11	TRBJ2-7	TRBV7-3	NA	TGTGCCAGCAGCCCCTCCTACGAGCAGTACTTC	CASSPSYEQYF
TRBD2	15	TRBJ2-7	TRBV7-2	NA	TGTGCCAGCAGCTGGGGGACTAGCGGGATATACGAGCAGTACTTC	CASSWGTSGIYEQYF
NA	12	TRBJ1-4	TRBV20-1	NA	TGCAGTGCTAGAGATCACGAGACTTTTCTGTTTTTT	CSARDHETFLFF
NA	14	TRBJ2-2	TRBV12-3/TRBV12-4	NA	TGTGCCAGCAGTTTTAGTACGAACACCGGGGAGCTGTTTTTT	CASSFSTNTGELFF
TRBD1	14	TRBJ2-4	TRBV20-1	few	TGCAGTGTACCGGGACAGGGCCAAGGAAACATTCAGTACTTC	CSVPGQGQGNIQYF
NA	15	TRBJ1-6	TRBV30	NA	TGTGCCTGGAGTCTTTGGCAGGCGGGGAATTCACCCCTCCACTTT	CAWSLWQAGNSPLHF
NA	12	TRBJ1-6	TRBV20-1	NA	TGCAGTGCTATGGAGGGTGGGTCACCCCTCCACTTT	CSAMEGGSPLHF
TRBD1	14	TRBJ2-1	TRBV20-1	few	TGCAGTGCTTGGGGACAGAGCCTCTACAATGAGCAGTTCTTC	CSAWGQSLYNEQFF